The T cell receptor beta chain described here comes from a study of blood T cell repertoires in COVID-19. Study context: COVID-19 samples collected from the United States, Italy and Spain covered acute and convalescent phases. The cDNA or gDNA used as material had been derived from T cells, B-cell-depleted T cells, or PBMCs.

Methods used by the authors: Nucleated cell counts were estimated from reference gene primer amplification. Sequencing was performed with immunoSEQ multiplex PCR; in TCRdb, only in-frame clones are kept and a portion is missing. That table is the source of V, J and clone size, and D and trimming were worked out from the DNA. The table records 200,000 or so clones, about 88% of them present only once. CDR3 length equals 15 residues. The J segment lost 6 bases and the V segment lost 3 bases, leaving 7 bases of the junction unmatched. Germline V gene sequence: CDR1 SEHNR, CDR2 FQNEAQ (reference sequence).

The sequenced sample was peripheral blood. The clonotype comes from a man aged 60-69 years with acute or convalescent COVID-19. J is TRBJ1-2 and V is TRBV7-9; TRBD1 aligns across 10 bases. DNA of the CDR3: TGTGCCAGCAGCTTCCCGGGACAGGGGAGGGATGGCTACACCTTC. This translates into CASSFPGQGRDGYTF.